This record looks at one TCR beta chain sequence and its context. Its antigen remains unidentified. The record originates from a study of T cell repertoires in aging, cancer and after chemotherapy. Study in general: Repeat sampling of healthy donors over several months to years showed clear clonal overlap.

Amplification of TCR beta used genomic DNA extracted from peripheral blood. Rearranged V-D-J TRB sequences were amplified with a mixed TRB-A/B primer pool. TCRdb reprocessed the multiplex PCR reads with MiXCR, giving one entry per CDR3 protein. This sample has under 12,000 distinct CDR3 sequences; roughly 29% occur once, and the top ten carry less than 2.5%. V lost 0 bases to trimming and J lost 7 bases; unmatched junction nucleotides: 5. The CDR3 has 14 residues. Germline CDR1 LNHDA, CDR2 SQIVND (reference sequence). General observations from the study: Across the chemotherapy interval, each cancer cohort showed higher median generation probability, suggesting thymic rebound. These repertoire data do not allow conclusions about immunological memory after chemotherapy.

Material for sequencing was blood. This receptor was identified in a human donor in good health. The chain uses TRBV19 and TRBJ2-5; 7 nucleotides align to TRBD2. CDR3 sequence reads: CASSIDEGRGTQYF. For the CDR3, the DNA is TGTGCCAGTAGTATAGATGAGGGGAGGGGGACCCAGTACTTC.